This T cell receptor beta chain was recorded in a study of beta chain features in type 1 diabetes (dated by TCRdb to the late 2010s). Study-level background: Mean age, gender distribution, total cell number and subset yield were not different between patients and healthy donors. Naive and central memory subsets were obtained from all 28 donors, but regulatory and stem cell-like memory subsets were isolated from only 8 patients and roughly eight healthy donors. A total of around 110,000,000 sorted cells were examined across all samples, and RNA yield correlated strongly with the number of cells per subset. The study compared TCRB repertoires of sorted circulating CD4+ T cell subsets between recently diagnosed type 1 diabetes patients and matched healthy donors. Here is what the overall study found, with its caveats: Because the HLA sub-analyses included only small numbers of individuals, any influence of HLA type on TCRB rearrangement was left unresolved. Shorter templates might be favored by PCR, yet because patient and control samples were amplified and corrected together, any such skew would affect both groups equally. Because cDNA was sequenced instead of genomic DNA, activated cells with high expression could be over-represented, although the groups did not differ in activation or CD3 levels. Patients with type 1 diabetes made fewer insertions and deleted more nucleotides at VDJ recombination sites, implying thymic rearrangement abnormalities. Naive, central memory and regulatory TCRB repertoires appeared to be more similar among patients than among healthy donors. A moderate but significant shortening of TCRB CDR3 length was observed in type 1 diabetes patients in all four CD4+ subsets.

Each donor gave one peripheral blood draw, around 0.12 L on average, collected into heparinised tubes. Using a panel that included CD45RO, CCR7, CD25, CD127, CD95 and CD27, naive, central memory, regulatory and stem cell-like memory CD4+ T cells were sorted on a BD FACSAria II. A purity above 95% was achieved for all sorted populations. Right away, PBMCs were isolated by Lymphoprep density gradient centrifugation and were stained directly, with no culture step. So that batch effects would be minimized, each experiment stained and sorted samples in pairs, pairing one healthy donor with one patient. From its cysteine to its phenylalanine, the CDR3 spans 16 amino acids. Kept here is only the CDR3 DNA, which spans 48 bases and is read in frame from base 1. Germline trimming amounts to 3 bases on V and 6 bases on J, with 5 as the count of junction bases outside the gene matches. According to the germline V gene, CDR1 reads LGHNA and CDR2 reads YSLEER.

Concerning this clone: The antigen it binds to is not known. Per-base quality was not reported, and no clone a single base away is much larger than it.

The entire amount of isolated RNA was reverse transcribed using the High Capacity cDNA Reverse Transcription Kit, so the sequenced TCRB transcripts were expressed ones. Naive, central memory and regulatory T cell samples underwent deep immunoSEQ sequencing, averaging roughly 3.5 million total reads per sample. After sorted cells were lysed in RLT buffer, RNA was extracted with DNase-treated RNeasy Micro or Mini kits, with the choice depending on cell number. To prevent cross-contamination, every cell subset was processed on its own, while patient and healthy donor samples were processed together. Using the immunoSEQ multiplex PCR, TCRB sequences were amplified from cDNA into 87-bp fragments spanning the CDR3 region. Sequencing of the amplicons was done on the Illumina HiSeq platform. Regarding the original processing steps: PCR bias was corrected computationally using synthetic template baselines, and reads within Hamming distance 2 were collapsed, with unmergeable singletons discarded. Reads were aligned against IMGT so that V, D and J genes, CDR3 length and insertions or deletions at six rearrangement sites could be assigned. Within each subset, clonotype counts were normalized to the number of sorted cells before true diversity and Gini coefficients were calculated with the tcR R package. Repertoire sharing was quantified using the overlap coefficient calculated on TCRB nucleotide sequences. In its TCRdb copy, this immuneACCESS table keeps in-frame sequences only and misses some clones. Where compared with another copy, unresolved V genes explain less than half of these, and the others have no known cause. D and trimming were read from the DNA, whereas the V and J calls and clone size are those reported in that table. The sample profile shows 150,000 to 200,000 clones; 6.5% to 10% of them were found once. Around 0.56% of the sample is held by the ten biggest clonotypes.

The sequence was obtained from a woman in her late teens or twenties with type 1 diabetes. The specimen was central memory CD4+ T cells from blood. The rearrangement combines TRBV4-3 with TRBJ2-1; 13 central nucleotides agree with TRBD2. The DNA is TGCGCCAGCAGCCAGAGACTAGCGGGGGGAGGCAATGAGCAGTTCTTC. Translated, it reads CASSQRLAGGGNEQFF.